This T cell receptor (beta chain) stems from a study of neurological immune-mediated disorders. V gave up 1 base and J gave up 2 bases, with 11 bases separating them. CDR1 is SEHNR and CDR2 is FQNEAQ in the germline V gene (reference sequence). The CDR3 is made up of 15 amino acids. This clonotype has at least ten counts. Its cognate antigen is unknown. General observations from the study: Across subjects, expanded clones had no CDR3 amino acid sequences in common, pointing to private repertoires in all groups.

The making of cDNA relied on 5'RACE with 10-nucleotide random UMIs. A single record per CDR3 protein comes from TCRdb applying MiXCR to the 5' RACE reads. Among tens of thousands of distinct CDR3 sequences listed, around 10% were seen once. It was from 2 million PBMCs stored at -80 C that the unsorted libraries were obtained. The material sequenced was PBMCs. The chain links TRBV7-9 to TRBJ1-1; the D is unclear. This TCR was sampled from a woman in her 30s with HTLV-1-associated myelopathy (HAM/TSP). This CDR3 is CASSLVQSGNTEAFF. CDR3 in DNA: TGTGCCAGCAGCTTAGTCCAATCGGGAAACACTGAAGCTTTCTTT.